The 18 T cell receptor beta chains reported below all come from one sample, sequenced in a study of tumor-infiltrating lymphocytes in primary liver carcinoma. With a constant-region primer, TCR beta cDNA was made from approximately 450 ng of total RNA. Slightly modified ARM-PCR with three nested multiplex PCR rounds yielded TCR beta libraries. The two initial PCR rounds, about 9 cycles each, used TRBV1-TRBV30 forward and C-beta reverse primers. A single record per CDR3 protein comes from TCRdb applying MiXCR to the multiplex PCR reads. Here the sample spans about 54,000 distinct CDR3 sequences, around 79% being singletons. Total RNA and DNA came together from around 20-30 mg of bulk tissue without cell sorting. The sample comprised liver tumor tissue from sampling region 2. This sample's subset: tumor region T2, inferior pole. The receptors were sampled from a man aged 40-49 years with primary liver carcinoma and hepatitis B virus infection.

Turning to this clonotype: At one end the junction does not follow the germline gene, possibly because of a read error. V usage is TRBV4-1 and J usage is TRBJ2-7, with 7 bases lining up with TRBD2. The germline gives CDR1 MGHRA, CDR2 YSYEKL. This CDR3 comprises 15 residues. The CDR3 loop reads CAGSQKGLTNYEQYF. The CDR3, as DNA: TGCGCCGGCAGCCAGAAGGGACTAACAAACTACGAGCAGTACTTC.

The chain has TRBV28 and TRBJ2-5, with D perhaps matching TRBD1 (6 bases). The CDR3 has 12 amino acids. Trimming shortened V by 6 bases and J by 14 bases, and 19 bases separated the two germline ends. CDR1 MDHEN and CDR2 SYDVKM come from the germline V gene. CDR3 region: CASSLQGLGPYF. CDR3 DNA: TGTGCCAGCAGCCTACAGGGCTTAGGGCCTTACTTC.

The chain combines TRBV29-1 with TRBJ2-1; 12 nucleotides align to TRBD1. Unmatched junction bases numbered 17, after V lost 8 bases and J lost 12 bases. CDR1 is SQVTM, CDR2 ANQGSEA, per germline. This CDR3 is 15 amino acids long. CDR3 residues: CSIESGTGGAGRQFF. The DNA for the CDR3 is TGCAGCATAGAAAGTGGGACAGGGGGCGCGGGCAGGCAGTTCTTC.

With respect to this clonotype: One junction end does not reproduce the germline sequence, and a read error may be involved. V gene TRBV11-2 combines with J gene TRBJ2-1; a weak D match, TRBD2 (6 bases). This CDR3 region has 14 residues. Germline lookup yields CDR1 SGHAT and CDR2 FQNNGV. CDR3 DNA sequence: TGTGTCTGCAGTTCAGCGGGCCCTGGGAATGCGCAGTTCTTC. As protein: CVCSSAGPGNAQFF. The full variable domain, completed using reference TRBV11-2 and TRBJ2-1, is EAGVAQSPRYKIIEKRQSVAFWCNPISGHATLYWYQQILGQGPKLLIQFQNNGVVDDSQLPKDRFSAERLKGVDSTLKIQPAKLEDSAVYLCVCSSAGPGNAQFFGPGTRLTVL.

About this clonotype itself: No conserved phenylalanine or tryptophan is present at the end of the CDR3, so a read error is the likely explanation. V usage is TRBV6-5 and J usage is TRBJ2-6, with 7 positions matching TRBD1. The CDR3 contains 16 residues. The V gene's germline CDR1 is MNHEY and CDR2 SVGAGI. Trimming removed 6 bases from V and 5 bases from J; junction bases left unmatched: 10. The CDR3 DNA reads TGTGCCAGCAGAGCAGGGGACAGATCCAGGGCCAACGTCCTGACTTAC. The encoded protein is CASRAGDRSRANVLTY.

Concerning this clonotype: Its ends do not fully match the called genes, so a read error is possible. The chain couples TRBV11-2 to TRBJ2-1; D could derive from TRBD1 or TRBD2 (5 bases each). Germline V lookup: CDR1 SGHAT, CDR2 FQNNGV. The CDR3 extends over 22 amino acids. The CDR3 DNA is TGTGCCAGCAGCCTCTCCTACCGGGGTCCCGTGAAACAGGCTCGCCCCTACAATGAGCAGTCCTTC. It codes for CASSLSYRGPVKQARPYNEQSF. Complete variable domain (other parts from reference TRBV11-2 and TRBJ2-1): EAGVAQSPRYKIIEKRQSVAFWCNPISGHATLYWYQQILGQGPKLLIQFQNNGVVDDSQLPKDRFSAERLKGVDSTLKIQPAKLEDSAVYLCASSLSYRGPVKQARPYNEQSFGPGTRLTVL.

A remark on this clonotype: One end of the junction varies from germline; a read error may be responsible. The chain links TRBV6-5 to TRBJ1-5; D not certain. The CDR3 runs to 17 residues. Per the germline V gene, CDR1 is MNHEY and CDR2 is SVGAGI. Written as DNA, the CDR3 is TGTGCCAGCAGTTATGACCCTCCATGGACCATCAATCAGCCCCAGCATTTC. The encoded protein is CASSYDPPWTINQPQHF.

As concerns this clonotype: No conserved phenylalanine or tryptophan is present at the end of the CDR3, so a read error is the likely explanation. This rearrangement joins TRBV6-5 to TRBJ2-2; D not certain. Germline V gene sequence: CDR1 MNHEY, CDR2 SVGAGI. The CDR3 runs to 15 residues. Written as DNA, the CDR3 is TGTGCCGGCAGTTACGCAGTGGACGGCAACGGGGAGCTGTTTTAT. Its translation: CAGSYAVDGNGELFY.

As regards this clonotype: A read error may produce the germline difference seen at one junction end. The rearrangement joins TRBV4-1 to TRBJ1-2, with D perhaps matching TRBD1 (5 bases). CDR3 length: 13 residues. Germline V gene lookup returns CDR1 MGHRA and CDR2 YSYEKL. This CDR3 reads CANSETANYGYTF. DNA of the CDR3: TGCGCCAATAGCGAGACAGCTAACTATGGTTACACGTTC.

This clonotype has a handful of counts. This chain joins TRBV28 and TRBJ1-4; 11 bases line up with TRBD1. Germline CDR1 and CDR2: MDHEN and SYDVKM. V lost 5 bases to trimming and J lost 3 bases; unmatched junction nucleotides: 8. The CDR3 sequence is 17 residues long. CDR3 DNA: TGTGCCAGCAGTCCCCCCGGACAGGGGGCGGCTAATGAAAAACTGTTTTTT. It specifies CASSPPGQGAANEKLFF.

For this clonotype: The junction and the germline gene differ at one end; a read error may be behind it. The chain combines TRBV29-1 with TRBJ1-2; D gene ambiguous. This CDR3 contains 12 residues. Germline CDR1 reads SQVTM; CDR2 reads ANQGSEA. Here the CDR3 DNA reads TGCGGCGTTCTCCATGACAATGCTGGCTACACCTTC. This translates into CGVLHDNAGYTF.

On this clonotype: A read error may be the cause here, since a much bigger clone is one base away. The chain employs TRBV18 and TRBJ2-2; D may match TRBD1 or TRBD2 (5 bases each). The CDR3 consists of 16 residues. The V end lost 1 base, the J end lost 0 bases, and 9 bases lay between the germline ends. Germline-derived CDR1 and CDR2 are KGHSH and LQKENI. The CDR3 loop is CASSPQGRTNTGELFF. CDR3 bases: TGTGCCAGCTCACCACAGGGACGGACGAACACCGGGGAGCTGTTTTTT.

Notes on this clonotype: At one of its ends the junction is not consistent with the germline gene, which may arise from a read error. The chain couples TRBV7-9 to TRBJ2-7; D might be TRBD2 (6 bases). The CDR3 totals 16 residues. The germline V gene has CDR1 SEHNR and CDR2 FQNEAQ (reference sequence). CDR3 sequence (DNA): TGTACCAGCAGCTTAGGGTTAGCGGCCTCCACCTACGAGCAGTACTTC. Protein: CTSSLGLAASTYEQYF.

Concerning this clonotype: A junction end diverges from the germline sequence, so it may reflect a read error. CDR3: CASTYVRDRAPKAFF. CDR3 coding DNA: TGTGCCAGCACTTACGTCCGGGACAGGGCCCCAAAAGCTTTCTTT. The gene calls are TRBV6-5 and TRBJ1-1, with 9 bases lining up with TRBD1. The CDR3 has 15 residues. The germline V gene has CDR1 MNHEY and CDR2 SVGAGI.

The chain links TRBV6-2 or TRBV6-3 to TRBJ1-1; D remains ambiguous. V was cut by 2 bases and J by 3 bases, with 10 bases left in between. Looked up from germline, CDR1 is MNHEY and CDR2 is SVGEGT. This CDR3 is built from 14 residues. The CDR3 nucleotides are TGTGCCAGCAGTTACCCCACCTGGTACACTGAAGCTTTCTTT. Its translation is CASSYPTWYTEAFF.

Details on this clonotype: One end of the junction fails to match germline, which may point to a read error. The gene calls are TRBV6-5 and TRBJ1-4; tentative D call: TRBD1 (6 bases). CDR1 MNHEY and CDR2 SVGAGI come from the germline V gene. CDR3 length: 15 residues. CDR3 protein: CASSFTGAENEKLFF. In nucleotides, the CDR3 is TGTGCCAGTAGTTTCACGGGGGCGGAGAATGAAAAACTGTTTTTT.

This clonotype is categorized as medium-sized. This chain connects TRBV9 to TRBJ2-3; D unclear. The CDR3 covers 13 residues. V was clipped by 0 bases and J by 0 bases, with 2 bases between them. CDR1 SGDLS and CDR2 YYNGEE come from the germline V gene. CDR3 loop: CASSVVSTDTQYF. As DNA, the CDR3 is TGTGCCAGCAGCGTAGTTAGCACAGATACGCAGTATTTT.

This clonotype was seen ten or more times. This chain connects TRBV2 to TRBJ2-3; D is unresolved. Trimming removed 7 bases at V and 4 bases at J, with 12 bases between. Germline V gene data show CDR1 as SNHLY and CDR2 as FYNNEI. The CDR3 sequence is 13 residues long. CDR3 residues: CASTDPPADTQYF. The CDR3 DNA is TGTGCCAGCACTGACCCTCCCGCAGATACGCAGTATTTT.